This TCR beta chain stems from a study of blood T cell repertoires in COVID-19. Clones were read by immunoSEQ multiplex PCR, and TCRdb kept only the in-frame ones, dropping some. The data show 330,000 or so clones, over 70% seen once. V lost 0 bases to trimming and J lost 4 bases, with 9 bases between them. CDR3 size: 14 residues. The germline gives CDR1 LNHNV, CDR2 YYDKDF (reference sequence). The sequence was collected from a man between 25 and 39 years old who had recovered from COVID-19. The J gene is TRBJ2-5, the V gene TRBV15, with D possibly being TRBD2 (6 bases). The sample was PBMCs or T cells enriched from blood (not recorded which). CDR3 in DNA: TGTGCCACCAGCAGAGATGGAGGGGCAGAGACCCAGTACTTC. Translated: CATSRDGGAETQYF.